The present T cell receptor beta chain was sequenced within a study of blood T cell repertoires in COVID-19. Turning to the study itself: Italy, Spain and the United States were the sources of the convalescent and acute COVID-19 samples.

Looked up from germline, CDR1 is SGHRS and CDR2 is YFSETQ. There are 14 residues in the CDR3. The V end lost 0 bases, the J end lost 5 bases, and 9 bases lay between the germline ends. Some clones are missing from TCRdb's copy, which holds only in-frame ones; the method was immunoSEQ multiplex PCR. The sample yields around 430,000 clones, 85% to 90% seen once. This clone appeared once. Sequencing used PBMCs or T cells enriched from blood (not recorded which). The sequence came from a woman aged 50 to 60 who had recovered from COVID-19. The chain recombines TRBV5-1 with TRBJ2-1, with a possible D match to TRBD1 (6 bases). The CDR3 DNA sequence: TGCGCCAGCAGCTTGGCCGGGACAAACAATGAGCAGTTCTTC. It is translated as CASSLAGTNNEQFF. Supplemented by reference TRBV5-1 and TRBJ2-1, the full variable domain reads KAGVTQTPRYLIKTRGQQVTLSCSPISGHRSVSWYQQTPGQGLQFLFEYFSETQRNKGNFPGRFSGRQFSNSRSEMNVSTLELGDSALYLCASSLAGTNNEQFFGPGTRLTVL.